This T cell receptor beta chain derives from a study of T cells after yellow fever vaccination. TCRdb fed the 5' RACE reads into MiXCR, producing one record per CDR3 protein. The sample holds 450,000 to 550,000 distinct CDR3 sequences; 21% are singletons and the top ten take approximately 16%. Study observations and caveats: CD4 and CD8 compartments shared a small share of clonotypes, likely from convergent recombination. Post-booster repertoires again held most primary-vaccination clones (roughly 96% CD4, 88% CD8). By day 5 rather than day 15, the secondary response had peaked, though it was weaker. Abundant clonotypes from the bulk population could get into FACS-sorted repertoires as contaminants.

With respect to this clonotype: The antigen is not known.

The CDR3 sequence is 15 residues long. The V gene's germline CDR1 is MGHRA and CDR2 YSYEKL. V was shortened by 0 bases and J by 0 bases, with 9 bases between the two germline ends. The sample here was PBMCs, taken roughly 20 days after the first yellow fever vaccination. The receptor's source is a man between 18 and 29 years old who received the YFV17D yellow fever vaccine. The gene calls are TRBV4-1 and TRBJ2-7; D remains ambiguous. The CDR3, as DNA: TGCGCCAGCAGCCAAGAAGGCCAGGACTCCTACGAGCAGTACTTC. It codes for CASSQEGQDSYEQYF.